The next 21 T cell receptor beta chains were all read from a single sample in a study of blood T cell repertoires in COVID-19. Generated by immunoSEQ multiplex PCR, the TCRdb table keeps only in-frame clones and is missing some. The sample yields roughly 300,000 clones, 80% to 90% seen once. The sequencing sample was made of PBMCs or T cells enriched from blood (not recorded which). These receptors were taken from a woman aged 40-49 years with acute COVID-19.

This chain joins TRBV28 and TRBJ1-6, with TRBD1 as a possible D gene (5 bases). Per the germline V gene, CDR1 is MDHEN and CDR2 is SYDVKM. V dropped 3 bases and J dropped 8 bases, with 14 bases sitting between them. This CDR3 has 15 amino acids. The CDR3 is CASSFGRVLYSPLHF. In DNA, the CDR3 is TGTGCCAGCAGTTTTGGCAGGGTCTTATATTCACCCCTCCACTTT.

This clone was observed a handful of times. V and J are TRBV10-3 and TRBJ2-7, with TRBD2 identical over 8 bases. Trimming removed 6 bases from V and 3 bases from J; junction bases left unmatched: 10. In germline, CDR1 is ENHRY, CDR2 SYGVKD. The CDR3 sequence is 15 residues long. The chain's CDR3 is CAIRETAGGGYEQYF. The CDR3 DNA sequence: TGTGCCATCAGAGAAACCGCGGGGGGCGGCTACGAGCAGTACTTC.

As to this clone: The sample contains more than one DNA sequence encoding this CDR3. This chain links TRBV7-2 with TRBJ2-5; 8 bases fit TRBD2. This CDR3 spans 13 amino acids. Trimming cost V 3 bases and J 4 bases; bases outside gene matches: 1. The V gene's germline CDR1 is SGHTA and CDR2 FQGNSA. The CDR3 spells CASSFGGGETQYF. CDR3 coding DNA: TGTGCCAGCAGCTTCGGGGGGGGAGAGACCCAGTACTTC.

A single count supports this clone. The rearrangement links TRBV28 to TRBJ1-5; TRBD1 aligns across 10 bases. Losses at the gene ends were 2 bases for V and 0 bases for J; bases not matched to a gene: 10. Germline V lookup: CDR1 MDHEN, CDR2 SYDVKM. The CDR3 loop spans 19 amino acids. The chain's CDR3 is CASSLGSTGGTGSNQPQHF. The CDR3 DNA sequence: TGTGCCAGCAGTTTAGGGTCGACAGGGGGCACAGGTAGCAATCAGCCCCAGCATTTT.

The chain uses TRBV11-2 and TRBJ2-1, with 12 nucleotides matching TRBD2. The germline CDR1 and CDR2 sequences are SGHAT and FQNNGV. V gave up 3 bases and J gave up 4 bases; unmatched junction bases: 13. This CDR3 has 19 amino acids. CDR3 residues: CASSFQHLAGGSPYNEQFF. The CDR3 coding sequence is TGTGCCAGCAGCTTTCAACATCTAGCGGGAGGGTCCCCATACAATGAGCAGTTCTTC.

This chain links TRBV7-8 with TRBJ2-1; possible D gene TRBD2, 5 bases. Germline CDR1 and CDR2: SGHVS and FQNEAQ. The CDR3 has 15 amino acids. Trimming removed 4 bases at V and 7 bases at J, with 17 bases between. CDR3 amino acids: CASSSRELGINEQFF. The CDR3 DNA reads TGTGCCAGCAGCTCCCGGGAACTAGGAATTAATGAGCAGTTCTTC.

For the CDR3, the DNA is TGTGCCAGCAGCTTAGCACCGGGACAGGGGGCCCACAATGAGCAGTTCTTC. Its translation is CASSLAPGQGAHNEQFF. The chain uses TRBV7-9 and TRBJ2-1, with 12 bases fitting TRBD1. CDR1 and CDR2 from the germline V gene are SEHNR and FQNEAQ (reference sequence). V gave up 0 bases and J gave up 5 bases; unmatched junction bases: 5. The CDR3 extends over 17 amino acids. The variable domain in full, completed from reference TRBV7-9 and TRBJ2-1, reads DTGVSQNPRHKITKRGQNVTFRCDPISEHNRLYWYRQTLGQGPEFLTYFQNEAQLEKSRLLSDRFSAERPKGSFSTLEIQRTEQGDSAMYLCASSLAPGQGAHNEQFFGPGTRLTVL.

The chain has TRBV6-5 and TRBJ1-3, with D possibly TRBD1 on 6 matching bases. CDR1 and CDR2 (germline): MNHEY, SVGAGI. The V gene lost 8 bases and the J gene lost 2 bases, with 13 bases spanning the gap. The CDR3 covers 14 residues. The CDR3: CASHVGGAGNTIYF. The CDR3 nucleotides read TGTGCCAGCCATGTTGGGGGCGCTGGAAACACCATATATTTT.

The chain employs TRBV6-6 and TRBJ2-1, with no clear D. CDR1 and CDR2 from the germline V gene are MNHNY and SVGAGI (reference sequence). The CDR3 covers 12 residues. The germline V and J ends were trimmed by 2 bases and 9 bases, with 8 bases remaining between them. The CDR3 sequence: CASSYPLSEQFF. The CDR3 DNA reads TGTGCCAGCAGTTACCCCCTTAGTGAGCAGTTCTTC.

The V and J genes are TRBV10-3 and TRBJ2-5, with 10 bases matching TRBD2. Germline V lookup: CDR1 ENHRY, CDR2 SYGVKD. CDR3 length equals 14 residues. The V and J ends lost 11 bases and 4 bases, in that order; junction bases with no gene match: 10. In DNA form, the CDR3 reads TGTGCCTCCCAGCGGGAGGGGGGTGCAGAGACCCAGTACTTC. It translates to CASQREGGAETQYF.

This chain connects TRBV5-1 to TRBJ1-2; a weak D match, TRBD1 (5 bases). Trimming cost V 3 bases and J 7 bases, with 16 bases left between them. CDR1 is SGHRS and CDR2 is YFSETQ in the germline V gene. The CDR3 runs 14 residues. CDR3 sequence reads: CASSSQGESTGYTF. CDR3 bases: TGCGCCAGCAGCTCCCAGGGTGAATCTACTGGCTACACCTTC.

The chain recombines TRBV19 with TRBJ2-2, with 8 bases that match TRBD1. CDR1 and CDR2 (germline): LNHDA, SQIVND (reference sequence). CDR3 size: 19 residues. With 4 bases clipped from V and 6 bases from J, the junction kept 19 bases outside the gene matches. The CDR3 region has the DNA TGTGCCAGTAGTACTCCTGGGACAGGTAAAGTCGGAGTCGCCGGGGAGCTGTTTTTT. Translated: CASSTPGTGKVGVAGELFF.

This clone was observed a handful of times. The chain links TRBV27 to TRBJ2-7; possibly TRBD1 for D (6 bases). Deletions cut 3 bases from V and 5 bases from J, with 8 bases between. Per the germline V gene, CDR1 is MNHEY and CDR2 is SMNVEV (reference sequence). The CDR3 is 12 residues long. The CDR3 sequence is CASSFNRDEQYF. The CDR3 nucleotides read TGTGCCAGCAGTTTTAACAGGGACGAGCAGTACTTC.

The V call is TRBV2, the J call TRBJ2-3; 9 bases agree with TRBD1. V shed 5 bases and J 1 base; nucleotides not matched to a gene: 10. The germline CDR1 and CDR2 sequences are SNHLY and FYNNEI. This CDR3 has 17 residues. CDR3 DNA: TGTGCCAGCAGTCCCCGGACAGGGGCCCAAGGCACAGATACGCAGTATTTT. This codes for CASSPRTGAQGTDTQYF. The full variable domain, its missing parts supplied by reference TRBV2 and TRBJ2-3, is EPEVTQTPSHQVTQMGQEVILRCVPISNHLYFYWYRQILGQKVEFLVSFYNNEISEKSEIFDDQFSVERPDGSNFTLKIRSTKLEDSAMYFCASSPRTGAQGTDTQYFGPGTRLTVL.

CDR3 loop: CASSKGRTDTQYF. The CDR3 DNA follows: TGTGCCAGCAGTAAGGGGCGCACAGATACGCAGTATTTT. V and J are TRBV4-2 and TRBJ2-3; tentative D call: TRBD1 (5 bases). With 6 bases removed from V and 1 base from J, the gap between germline ends came to 8 bases. The CDR3 covers 13 residues. Germline V gene data show CDR1 as LGHNA and CDR2 as YNFKEQ.

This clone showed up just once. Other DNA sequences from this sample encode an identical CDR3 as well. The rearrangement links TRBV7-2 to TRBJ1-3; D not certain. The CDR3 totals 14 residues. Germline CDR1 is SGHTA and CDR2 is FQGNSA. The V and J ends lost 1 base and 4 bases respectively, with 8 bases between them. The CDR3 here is CASSLDSSGNTIYF. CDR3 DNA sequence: TGTGCCAGCAGCTTAGACTCGAGCGGAAACACCATATATTTT.

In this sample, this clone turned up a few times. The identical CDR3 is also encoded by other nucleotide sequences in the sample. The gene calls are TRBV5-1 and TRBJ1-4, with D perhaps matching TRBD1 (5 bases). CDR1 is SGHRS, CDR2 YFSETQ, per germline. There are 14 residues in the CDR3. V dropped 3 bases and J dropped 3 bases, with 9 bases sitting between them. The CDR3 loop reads CASSYGGSNEKLFF. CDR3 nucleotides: TGCGCCAGCAGCTACGGGGGTTCTAATGAAAAACTGTTTTTT.

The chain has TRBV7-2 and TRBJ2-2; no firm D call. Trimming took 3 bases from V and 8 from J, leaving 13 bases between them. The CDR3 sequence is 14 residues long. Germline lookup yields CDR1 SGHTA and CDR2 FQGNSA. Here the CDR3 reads CASSFKAARGELFF. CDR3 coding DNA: TGTGCCAGCAGCTTTAAGGCGGCTAGGGGGGAGCTGTTTTTT.

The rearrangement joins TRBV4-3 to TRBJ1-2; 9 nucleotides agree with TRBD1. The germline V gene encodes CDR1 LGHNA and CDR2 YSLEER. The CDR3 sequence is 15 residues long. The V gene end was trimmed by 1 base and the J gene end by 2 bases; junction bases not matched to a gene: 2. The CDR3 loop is CASSQGTGVNYGYTF. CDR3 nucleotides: TGCGCCAGCAGCCAAGGGACAGGGGTCAACTATGGCTACACCTTC.

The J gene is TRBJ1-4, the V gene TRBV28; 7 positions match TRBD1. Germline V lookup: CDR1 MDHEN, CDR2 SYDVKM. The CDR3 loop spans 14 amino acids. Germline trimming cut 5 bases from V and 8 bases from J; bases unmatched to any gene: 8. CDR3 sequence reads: CASSEGGSGEKLFF. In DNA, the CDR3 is TGTGCCAGCAGTGAAGGGGGCTCGGGAGAAAAACTGTTTTTT.

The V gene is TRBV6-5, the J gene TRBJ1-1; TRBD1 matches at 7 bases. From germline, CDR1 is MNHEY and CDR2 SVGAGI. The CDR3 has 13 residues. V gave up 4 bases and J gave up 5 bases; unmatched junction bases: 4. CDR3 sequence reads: CASSWGQWTEAFF. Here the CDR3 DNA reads TGTGCCAGCAGTTGGGGACAGTGGACTGAAGCTTTCTTT.